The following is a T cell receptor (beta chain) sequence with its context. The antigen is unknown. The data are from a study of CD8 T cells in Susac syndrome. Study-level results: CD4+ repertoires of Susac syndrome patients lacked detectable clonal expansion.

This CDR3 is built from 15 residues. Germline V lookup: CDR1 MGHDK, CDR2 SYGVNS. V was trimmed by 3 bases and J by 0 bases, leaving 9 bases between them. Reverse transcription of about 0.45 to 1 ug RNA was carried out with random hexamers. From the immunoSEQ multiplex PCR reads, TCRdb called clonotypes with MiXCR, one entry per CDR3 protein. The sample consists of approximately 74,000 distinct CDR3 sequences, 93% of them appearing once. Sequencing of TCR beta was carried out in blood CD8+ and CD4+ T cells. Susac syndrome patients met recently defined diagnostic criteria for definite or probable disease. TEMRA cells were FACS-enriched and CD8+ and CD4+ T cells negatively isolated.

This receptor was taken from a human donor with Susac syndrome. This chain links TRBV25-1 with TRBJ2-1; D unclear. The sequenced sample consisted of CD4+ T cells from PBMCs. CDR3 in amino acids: CASSDPQSSYNEQFF. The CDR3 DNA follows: TGTGCCAGCAGTGATCCTCAGAGCTCCTACAATGAGCAGTTCTTC. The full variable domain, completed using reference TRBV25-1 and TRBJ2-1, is EADIYQTPRYLVIGTGKKITLECSQTMGHDKMYWYQQDPGMELHLIHYSYGVNSTEKGDLSSESTVSRIRTEHFPLTLESARPSHTSQYLCASSDPQSSYNEQFFGPGTRLTVL.